One and the same sample provided the 2 T cell receptor beta chains below, sequenced in a study of CD8+ T cells in alopecia areata. Extracted RNA was reverse transcribed into cDNA, the sequencing template. Libraries were prepared by immunoSEQ multiplex PCR; TCRdb keeps only in-frame clonotypes and omits some of them. In the table there are about 160,000 clones, roughly 65% of which are singletons. Stated treatment: oral pan-JAK inhibitor, 5-10 mg twice daily. The sequencing used CD4+ T cells sorted from blood, collected at week 4, from a patient treated with tofacitinib. These receptors all come from a human donor with alopecia areata.

Only one count was recorded for this clone. J is TRBJ1-1 and V is TRBV29-1; D not resolved. The germline V gene encodes CDR1 SQVTM and CDR2 ANQGSEA. V lost 2 bases and J lost 7, with 14 bases in between. CDR3 length: 13 residues. As DNA, the CDR3 is TGCAGCGTTGAAAGGCAATTAGGCGATGAAGCTTTCTTT. Protein product: CSVERQLGDEAFF.

This rearrangement joins TRBV9 to TRBJ2-3, with D unresolved. V was shortened by 4 bases and J by 1 base, with 4 bases between the two germline ends. Germline V gives CDR1 SGDLS, CDR2 YYNGEE. CDR3 length equals 12 residues. CDR3 DNA: TGTGCCAGCAGCCCGCGCACAGATACGCAGTATTTT. Protein: CASSPRTDTQYF.